This entry lists 17 T cell receptor beta chains sequenced from one sample in a study of T-cell memory formation after mild COVID-19. TCRdb redid the calling of the 5' RACE reads with MiXCR, one entry per CDR3 protein. The sample lists around 65,000 distinct CDR3 sequences, around 10% occurring once. The sequenced sample consisted of PBMCs or a T cell subset sorted from them (not recorded which). All receptors derive from a man aged 18-30 years who had mild COVID-19 (a few samples of this study predate the infection). Cell type and time point are not known.

V is TRBV2 and J is TRBJ2-3, with D uncertain. Trimming took 8 bases from V and 0 from J, leaving 12 bases between them. Germline CDR1 SNHLY, CDR2 FYNNEI. This CDR3 is built from 14 residues. The CDR3 is CASGSSLSTDTQYF. Written as DNA, the CDR3 is TGTGCCAGCGGTTCCTCTCTTAGCACAGATACGCAGTATTTT.

The chain is built from TRBV15 and TRBJ2-3; maybe TRBD1 (6 bases). CDR1 and CDR2 (germline): LNHNV, YYDKDF (reference sequence). The CDR3 length is 16 residues. V was cut by 3 bases and J by 1 base, with 14 bases left in between. Here the CDR3 reads CATSRDTRGGTDTQYF. CDR3 sequence (DNA): TGTGCCACCAGCAGGGACACCAGGGGTGGCACAGATACGCAGTATTTT.

The genes are TRBV5-1 and TRBJ2-3; 8 nucleotides align to TRBD1. CDR1 SGHRS and CDR2 YFSETQ come from the germline V gene. The trim removed 5 bases at V and 0 bases at J, leaving 8 bases unmatched. This CDR3 has 16 residues. This CDR3 reads CASSSDRGTSTDTQYF. CDR3 nucleotide sequence: TGCGCCAGCAGTTCTGACAGGGGAACTAGCACAGATACGCAGTATTTT.

Remarks on this clonotype: This could be a read error, since a much larger clone is one nucleotide away. The J gene is TRBJ2-5, the V gene TRBV6-2 or TRBV6-3; 7 bases agree with TRBD1. CDR1 is MNHEY and CDR2 is SVGEGT in the germline V gene. The CDR3 totals 13 residues. Unmatched junction bases numbered 6, after V lost 8 bases and J lost 3 bases. CDR3 region: CASGSRGKETQYF. The CDR3 nucleotides read TGTGCCAGCGGTTCCAGGGGGAAAGAGACCCAGTACTTC.

This clonotype was observed at least ten times. The CDR3 DNA reads as TGCAGTGCTAGGGAGTCTGGGGCCAACGTCCTGACTTTC. Encoded protein: CSARESGANVLTF. This chain uses TRBV20-1 with TRBJ2-6, with D unresolved. Germline V gene sequence: CDR1 DFQATT, CDR2 SNEGSKA (reference sequence). The CDR3 contains 13 residues. The V end lost 3 bases, the J end lost 1 base, and 4 bases lay between the germline ends.

The rearrangement uses TRBV5-5 and TRBJ1-2; D gene uncertain. The CDR3 runs to 14 residues. V lost 0 bases and J 4 bases, leaving 10 bases between the germline ends. The germline gives CDR1 SGHKS, CDR2 YYEKEE (reference sequence). CDR3 residues: CASSLELRAYGYTF. The CDR3, as DNA: TGTGCCAGCAGCTTGGAATTACGGGCCTATGGCTACACCTTC. Filled out from reference TRBV5-5 and TRBJ1-2, the complete variable domain reads DAGVTQSPTHLIKTRGQQVTLRCSPISGHKSVSWYQQVLGQGPQFIFQYYEKEERGRGNFPDRFSARQFPNYSSELNVNALLLGDSALYLCASSLELRAYGYTFGSGTRLTVV.

In its sample, this clonotype was seen many times. The V gene is TRBV5-1, the J gene TRBJ2-5, with D possibly matching TRBD2 (5 bases). Germline V lookup: CDR1 SGHRS, CDR2 YFSETQ. CDR3 length: 14 amino acids. Trimming left V 4 bases short and J 1 base short, with 11 bases between. The CDR3 here is CASSVTSAQETQYF. The CDR3, as DNA: TGCGCCAGCAGCGTAACTAGTGCCCAAGAGACCCAGTACTTC.

A few counts support this clonotype. The chain links TRBV5-6 to TRBJ1-1; 7 bases align to TRBD1. With V trimmed by 3 bases and J by 0 bases, 2 bases remained unmatched. This CDR3 has 14 residues. Germline CDR1 reads SGHDT; CDR2 reads YYEEEE. CDR3 DNA sequence: TGTGCCAGCAGCTGGGGACAGCTGAACACTGAAGCTTTCTTT. Its protein is CASSWGQLNTEAFF.

This clonotype turned up a few times. V is TRBV12-3 or TRBV12-4 and J is TRBJ2-3; D may correspond to TRBD1 or TRBD2 (5 bases each). The CDR3 runs 16 residues. The germline V and J ends were trimmed by 8 bases and 6 bases, with 24 bases remaining between them. The CDR3 sequence is CASSWPRGARGDTQYF. The CDR3 region has the DNA TGTGCCAGCTCTTGGCCCCGAGGGGCCCGAGGGGATACGCAGTATTTT.

The chain couples TRBV11-2 to TRBJ1-2, with TRBD1 matching 9 bases. V dropped 4 bases and J dropped 4; count of bases not matched to a gene: 4. Germline assignment: CDR1 SGHAT and CDR2 FQNNGV. This CDR3 contains 14 residues. DNA for the CDR3: TGTGCCAGCAGCTCCCTGGACAGGGGCTATGGCTACACCTTC. This codes for CASSSLDRGYGYTF.

A remark on this clonotype: The junction departs from germline at one end; a sequencing error may be responsible. J is TRBJ2-1 and V is TRBV28; the D gene is possibly TRBD1 (6 bases). The CDR3 loop spans 12 amino acids. CDR1 is MDHEN, CDR2 SYDVKM, per germline. CDR3 sequence: CASSLRGSRSGF. CDR3 in DNA: TGTGCCAGCAGCCTTAGGGGGTCGCGGAGCGGCTTC.

This clonotype showed up many times. The chain uses TRBV7-2 and TRBJ2-7; D gene uncertain. The germline V gene encodes CDR1 SGHTA and CDR2 FQGNSA. The length of the CDR3 is 12 residues. V was trimmed by 5 bases and J by 2 bases, leaving 7 bases between them. The CDR3 DNA sequence: TGTGCCAGCAGCCCAAACCCCTACGAGCAGTACTTC. It encodes CASSPNPYEQYF. The full variable domain, in which reference TRBV7-2 and TRBJ2-7 provide the parts outside the CDR3, is GAGVSQSPSNKVTEKGKDVELRCDPISGHTALYWYRQSLGQGLEFLIYFQGNSAPDKSGLPSDRFSAERTGGSVSTLTIQRTQQEDSAVYLCASSPNPYEQYFGPGTRLTVT.

This clonotype came up many times. This rearrangement joins TRBV5-1 to TRBJ2-1; 7 bases map to TRBD1. V trimming: 5 bases; J trimming: 7 bases; junction bases outside the gene matches: 6. This CDR3 has 13 residues. Per the germline V gene, CDR1 is SGHRS and CDR2 is YFSETQ. The CDR3 is CASSSTTGNEQFF. CDR3 bases: TGCGCCAGCAGTTCGACGACAGGGAATGAGCAGTTCTTC.

This clonotype was found a few times. This sequence joins TRBV4-1 and TRBJ1-5; D uncertain. This CDR3 is built from 14 residues. CDR1 MGHRA and CDR2 YSYEKL come from the germline V gene. The V end was cut by 6 bases, the J end by 4 bases, with 13 bases between. The CDR3 DNA follows: TGCGCCAGCAGACCTGACTCGGGAAATCAGCCCCAGCATTTT. It codes for CASRPDSGNQPQHF.

Only a few counts were recorded for this clonotype. The chain links TRBV29-1 to TRBJ1-1, with D possibly being TRBD1 (6 bases). CDR3 size: 13 residues. V was shortened by 7 bases and J by 2 bases, with 14 bases between the two germline ends. In germline, CDR1 is SQVTM, CDR2 ANQGSEA. The CDR3 loop reads CSGRTEPNTEAFF. The CDR3, as DNA: TGCAGCGGACGGACAGAACCTAACACTGAAGCTTTCTTT. Filled out from reference TRBV29-1 and TRBJ1-1, the complete variable domain reads SAVISQKPSRDICQRGTSLTIQCQVDSQVTMMFWYRQQPGQSLTLIATANQGSEATYESGFVIDKFPISRPNLTFSTLTVSNMSPEDSSIYLCSGRTEPNTEAFFGQGTRLTVV.

The J gene is TRBJ2-7, the V gene TRBV23-1; TRBD1 matches 12 bases. TRBV23-1 qualifies as an ORF whose function is uncertain. CDR3 length equals 18 residues. J was trimmed by 6 bases and V by 8 bases; bases with no gene match: 20. CDR3 in amino acids: CASLLPGQGAIFGSEQYV. Written as DNA, the CDR3 is TGCGCCAGCTTACTACCGGGACAGGGGGCGATTTTTGGTTCCGAGCAGTACGTC.

This clonotype was observed a few times. The V call is TRBV5-4, the J call TRBJ2-7; D may match TRBD1 or TRBD2 (5 bases each). Germline values: CDR1 SGHNT, CDR2 YYREEE (reference sequence). The CDR3 length is 14 residues. The ends were cut back, 2 bases at V and 6 bases at J, with 15 bases in the middle. The chain's CDR3 is CASSFGPGSGEQYV. CDR3 nucleotides: TGTGCCAGCAGCTTTGGGCCAGGGAGTGGCGAGCAGTACGTC.